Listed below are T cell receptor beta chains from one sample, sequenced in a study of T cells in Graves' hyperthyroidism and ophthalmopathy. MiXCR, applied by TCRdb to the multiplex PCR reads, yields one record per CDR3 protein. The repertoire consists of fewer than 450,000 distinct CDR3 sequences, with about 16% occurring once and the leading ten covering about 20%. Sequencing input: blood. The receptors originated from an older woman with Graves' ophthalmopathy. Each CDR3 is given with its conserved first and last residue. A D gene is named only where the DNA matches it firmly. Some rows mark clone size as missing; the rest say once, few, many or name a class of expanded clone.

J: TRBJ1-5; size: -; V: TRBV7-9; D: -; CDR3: CASSLYGDQPQHF; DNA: TGTGCCAGCAGCCTATACGGTGATCAGCCCCAGCATTTT
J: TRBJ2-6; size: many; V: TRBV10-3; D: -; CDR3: CAISAGLSGANVLTF; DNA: TGTGCCATCAGTGCAGGACTTTCCGGGGCCAACGTCCTGACTTTC
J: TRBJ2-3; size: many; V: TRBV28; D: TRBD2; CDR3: CALRGDTDTQYF; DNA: TGTGCCCTCCGGGGGGACACAGATACGCAGTATTTT
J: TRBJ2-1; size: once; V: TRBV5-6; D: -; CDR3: CASSSTSTSYNEQFF; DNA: TGTGCCAGCAGCTCGACTAGTACCTCCTACAATGAGCAGTTCTTC
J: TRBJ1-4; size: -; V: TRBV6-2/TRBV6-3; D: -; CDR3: CASSYSSEKLFF; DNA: TGTGCCAGCAGTTACTCTTCTGAAAAACTGTTTTTT
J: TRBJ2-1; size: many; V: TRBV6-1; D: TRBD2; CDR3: CASSSPSSGSRDEQFF; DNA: TGTGCCAGCAGTTCTCCTTCTAGCGGGAGTCGGGATGAGCAGTTCTTC
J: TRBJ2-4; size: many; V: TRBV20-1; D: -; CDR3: CSARGPGNFDIQYF; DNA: TGCAGTGCTAGAGGCCCAGGGAATTTTGACATTCAGTACTTC
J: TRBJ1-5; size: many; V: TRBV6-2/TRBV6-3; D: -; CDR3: CASSYGSDSNQPQHF; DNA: TGTGCCAGCAGTTATGGGTCTGATAGCAATCAGCCCCAGCATTTT
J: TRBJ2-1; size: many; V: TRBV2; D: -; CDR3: CASSEGLVARVGNEQFF; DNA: TGTGCCAGCAGTGAGGGCCTCGTAGCCCGGGTGGGCAATGAGCAGTTCTTC
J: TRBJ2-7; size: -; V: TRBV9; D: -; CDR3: CASSVGVGPYEQYF; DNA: TGTGCCAGCAGCGTAGGGGTGGGCCCCTACGAGCAGTACTTC
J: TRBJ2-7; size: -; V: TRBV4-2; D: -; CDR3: CASSQERENREVDLTYEQYF; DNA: TGTGCCAGCAGCCAAGAAAGGGAGAACAGGGAAGTGGACTTGACCTACGAGCAGTACTTC
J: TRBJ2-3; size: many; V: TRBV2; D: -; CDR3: CASSVPDTQYF; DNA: TGTGCCAGCAGTGTCCCAGATACGCAGTATTTT
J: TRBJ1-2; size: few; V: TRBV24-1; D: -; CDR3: CATSEGGRGYTF; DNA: TGTGCCACCAGTGAAGGGGGGAGAGGCTACACCTTC
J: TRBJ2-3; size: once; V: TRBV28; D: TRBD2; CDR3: CASKRTGLAGGTDTQYF; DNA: TGTGCCAGCAAGAGGACGGGACTAGCGGGAGGGACAGATACGCAGTATTTT
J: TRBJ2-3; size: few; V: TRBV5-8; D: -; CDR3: CASGLKGTDTQYF; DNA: TGTGCCAGCGGCCTAAAGGGCACAGATACGCAGTATTTT
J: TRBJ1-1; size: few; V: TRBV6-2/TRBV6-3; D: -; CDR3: CAGSPTGLGTEAFF; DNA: TGTGCCGGCAGCCCTACAGGGTTGGGCACTGAAGCTTTCTTT
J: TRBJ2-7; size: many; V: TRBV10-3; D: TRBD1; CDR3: CAISATTGPSSYEQYF; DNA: TGTGCCATCAGTGCTACGACAGGGCCGAGCTCCTACGAGCAGTACTTC
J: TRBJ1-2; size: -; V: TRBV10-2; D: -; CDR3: CASSQGPREGGYTF; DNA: TGCGCCAGCAGTCAGGGACCGCGAGAGGGGGGCTACACCTTC
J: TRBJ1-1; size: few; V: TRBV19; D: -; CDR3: CASSTQRGPGMNTEAFF; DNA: TGTGCCAGTAGTACCCAAAGAGGCCCAGGGATGAACACTGAAGCTTTCTTT
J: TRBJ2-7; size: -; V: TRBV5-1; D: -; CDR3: CASGPGGGGYEQYF; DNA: TGCGCCAGCGGCCCTGGGGGTGGTGGCTACGAGCAGTACTTC
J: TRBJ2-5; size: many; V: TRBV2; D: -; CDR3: CASRHEETQYF; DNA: TGTGCCAGCAGACACGAAGAGACCCAGTACTTC
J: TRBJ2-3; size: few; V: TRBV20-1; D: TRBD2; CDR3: CSAGLAEPTSTDTQYF; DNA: TGCAGTGCCGGACTAGCGGAACCCACTAGCACAGATACGCAGTATTTT
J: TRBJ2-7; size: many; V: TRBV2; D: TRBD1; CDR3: CASSPLDRGYEQYF; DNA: TGTGCCAGCAGTCCCCTGGACAGGGGTTACGAGCAGTACTTC
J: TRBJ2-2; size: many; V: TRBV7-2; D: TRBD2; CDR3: CASSLAPSGSPGELFF; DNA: TGTGCCAGCAGCTTGGCCCCAAGCGGGAGTCCAGGGGAGCTGTTTTTT
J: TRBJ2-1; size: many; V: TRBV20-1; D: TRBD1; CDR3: CSATGGYNEQFF; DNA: TGCAGTGCAACAGGGGGCTACAATGAGCAGTTCTTC
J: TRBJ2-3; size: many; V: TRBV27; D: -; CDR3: CASRARGARDTDTQYF; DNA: TGTGCCAGCAGAGCCCGGGGGGCGCGAGACACAGATACGCAGTATTTT
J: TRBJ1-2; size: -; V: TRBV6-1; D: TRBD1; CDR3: CASSMTGTGTFYGYTF; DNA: TGTGCCAGCAGTATGACCGGGACAGGGACCTTTTATGGCTACACCTTC